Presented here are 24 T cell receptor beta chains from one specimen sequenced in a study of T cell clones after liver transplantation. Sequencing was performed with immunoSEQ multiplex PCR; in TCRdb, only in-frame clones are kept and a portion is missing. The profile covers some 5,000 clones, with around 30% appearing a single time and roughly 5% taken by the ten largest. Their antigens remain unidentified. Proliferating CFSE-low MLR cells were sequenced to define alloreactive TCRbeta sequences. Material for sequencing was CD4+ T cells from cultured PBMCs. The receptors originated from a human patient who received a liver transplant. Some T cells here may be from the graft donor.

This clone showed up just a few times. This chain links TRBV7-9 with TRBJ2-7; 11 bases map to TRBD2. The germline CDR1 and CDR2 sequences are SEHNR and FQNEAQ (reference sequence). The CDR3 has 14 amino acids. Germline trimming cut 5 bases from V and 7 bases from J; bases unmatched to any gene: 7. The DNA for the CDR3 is TGTGCCAGCAGCCCTACTAGCGGGAGAGCGGAGCAGTACTTC. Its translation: CASSPTSGRAEQYF. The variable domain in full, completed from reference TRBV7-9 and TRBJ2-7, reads DTGVSQNPRHKITKRGQNVTFRCDPISEHNRLYWYRQTLGQGPEFLTYFQNEAQLEKSRLLSDRFSAERPKGSFSTLEIQRTEQGDSAMYLCASSPTSGRAEQYFGPGTRLTVT.

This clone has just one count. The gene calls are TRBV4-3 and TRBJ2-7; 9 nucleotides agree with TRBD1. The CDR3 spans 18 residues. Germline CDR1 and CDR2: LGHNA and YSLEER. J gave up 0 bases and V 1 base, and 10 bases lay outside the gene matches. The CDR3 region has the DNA TGCGCCAGCAGCCAAGGCGGCCTCCGGGACAGGGCCTCCTACGAGCAGTACTTC. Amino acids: CASSQGGLRDRASYEQYF.

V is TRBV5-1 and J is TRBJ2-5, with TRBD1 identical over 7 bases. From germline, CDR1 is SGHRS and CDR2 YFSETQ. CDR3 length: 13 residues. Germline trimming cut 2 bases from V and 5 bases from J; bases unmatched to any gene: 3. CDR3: CASSFQGQETQYF. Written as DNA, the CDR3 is TGCGCCAGCAGCTTCCAGGGACAGGAGACCCAGTACTTC.

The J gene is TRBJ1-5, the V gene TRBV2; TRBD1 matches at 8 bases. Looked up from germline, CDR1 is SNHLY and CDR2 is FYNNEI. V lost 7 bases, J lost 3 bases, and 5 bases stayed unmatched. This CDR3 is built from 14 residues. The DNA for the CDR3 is TGTGCCAGCACCGTGACAGGGGTCAATCAGCCCCAGCATTTT. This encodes CASTVTGVNQPQHF.

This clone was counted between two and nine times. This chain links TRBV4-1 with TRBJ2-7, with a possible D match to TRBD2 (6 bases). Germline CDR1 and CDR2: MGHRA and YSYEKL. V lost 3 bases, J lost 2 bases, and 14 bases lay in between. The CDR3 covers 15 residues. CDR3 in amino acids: CASSHLWRDAYEQYF. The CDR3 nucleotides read TGCGCCAGCAGCCACCTGTGGCGGGATGCCTACGAGCAGTACTTC.

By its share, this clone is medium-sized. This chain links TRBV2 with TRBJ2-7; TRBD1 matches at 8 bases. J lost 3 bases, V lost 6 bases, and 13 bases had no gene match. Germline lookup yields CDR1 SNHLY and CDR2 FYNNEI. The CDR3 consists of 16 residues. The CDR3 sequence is CASRIPSGGPLYEQYF. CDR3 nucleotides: TGTGCCAGCAGGATACCCTCAGGGGGCCCCCTCTACGAGCAGTACTTC.

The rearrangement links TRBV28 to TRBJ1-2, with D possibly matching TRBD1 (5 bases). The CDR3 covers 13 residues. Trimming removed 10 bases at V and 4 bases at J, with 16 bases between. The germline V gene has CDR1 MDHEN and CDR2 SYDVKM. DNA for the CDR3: TGTGCCATCCTGCGGGGCGGAGCCTATGGCTACACCTTC. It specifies CAILRGGAYGYTF.

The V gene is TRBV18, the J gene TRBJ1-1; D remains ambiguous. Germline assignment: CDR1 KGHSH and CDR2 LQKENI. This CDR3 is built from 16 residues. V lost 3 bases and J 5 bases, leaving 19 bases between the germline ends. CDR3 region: CASSPSQEASWTEAFF. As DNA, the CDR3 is TGTGCCAGCTCACCGTCTCAGGAAGCGAGTTGGACTGAAGCTTTCTTT.

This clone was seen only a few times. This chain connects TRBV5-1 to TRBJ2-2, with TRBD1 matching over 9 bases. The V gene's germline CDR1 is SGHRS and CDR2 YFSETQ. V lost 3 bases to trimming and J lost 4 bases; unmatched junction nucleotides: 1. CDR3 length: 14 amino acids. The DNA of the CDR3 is TGCGCCAGCAGCTGGGGACAGGGCACCGGGGAGCTGTTTTTT. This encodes CASSWGQGTGELFF.

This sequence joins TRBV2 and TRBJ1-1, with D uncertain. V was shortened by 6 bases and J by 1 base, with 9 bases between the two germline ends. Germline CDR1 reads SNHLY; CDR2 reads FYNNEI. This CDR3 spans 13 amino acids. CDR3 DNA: TGTGCCAGCAGCAAAGGTGGGAACACTGAAGCTTTCTTT. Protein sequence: CASSKGGNTEAFF.

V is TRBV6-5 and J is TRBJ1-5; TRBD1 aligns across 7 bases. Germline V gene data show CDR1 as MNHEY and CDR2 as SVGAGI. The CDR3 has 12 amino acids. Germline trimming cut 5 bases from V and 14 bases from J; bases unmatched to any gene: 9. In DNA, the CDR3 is TGTGCCAGCAGTCGACAGGGTTTAAAGGAGCATTTT. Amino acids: CASSRQGLKEHF.

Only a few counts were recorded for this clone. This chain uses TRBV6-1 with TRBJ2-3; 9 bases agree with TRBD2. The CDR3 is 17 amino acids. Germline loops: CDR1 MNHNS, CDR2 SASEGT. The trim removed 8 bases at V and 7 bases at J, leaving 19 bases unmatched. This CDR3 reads CASGGGGRAPSGNTQYF. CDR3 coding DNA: TGTGCCAGCGGTGGGGGCGGGAGGGCCCCTTCGGGGAATACGCAGTATTTT.

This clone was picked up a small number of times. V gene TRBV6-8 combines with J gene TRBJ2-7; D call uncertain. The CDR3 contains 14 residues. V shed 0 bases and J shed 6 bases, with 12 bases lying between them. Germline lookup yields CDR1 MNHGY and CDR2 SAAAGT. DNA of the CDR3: TGTGCCAGCAGTTACTCGGAAGGGAATGGCGAGCAGTACTTC. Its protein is CASSYSEGNGEQYF.

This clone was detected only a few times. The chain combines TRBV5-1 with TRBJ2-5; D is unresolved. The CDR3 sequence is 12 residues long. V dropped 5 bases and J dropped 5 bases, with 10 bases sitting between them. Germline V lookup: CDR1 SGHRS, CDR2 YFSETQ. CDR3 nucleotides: TGCGCCAGCAGTCAACATCGGGAGACCCAGTACTTC. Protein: CASSQHRETQYF.

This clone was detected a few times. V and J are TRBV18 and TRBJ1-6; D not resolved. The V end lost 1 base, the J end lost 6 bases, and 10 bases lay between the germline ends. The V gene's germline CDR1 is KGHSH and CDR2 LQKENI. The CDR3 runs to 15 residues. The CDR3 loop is CASSPREVGNSPLHF. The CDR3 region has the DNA TGTGCCAGCTCACCACGGGAGGTCGGTAATTCACCCCTCCACTTT.

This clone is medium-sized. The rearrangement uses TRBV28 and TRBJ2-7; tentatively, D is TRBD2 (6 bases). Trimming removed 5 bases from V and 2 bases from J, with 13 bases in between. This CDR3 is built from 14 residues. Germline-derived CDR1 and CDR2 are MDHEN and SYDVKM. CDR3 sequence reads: CASSLPGGTYEQYF. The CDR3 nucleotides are TGTGCCAGCAGTCTTCCGGGCGGGACCTACGAGCAGTACTTC.

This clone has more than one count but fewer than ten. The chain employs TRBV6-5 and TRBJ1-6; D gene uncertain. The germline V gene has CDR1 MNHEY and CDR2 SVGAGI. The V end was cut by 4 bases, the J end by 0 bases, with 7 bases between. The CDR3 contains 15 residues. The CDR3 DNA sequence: TGTGCCAGCAGTTTCAGGAGCTCCTATAATTCACCCCTCCACTTT. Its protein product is CASSFRSSYNSPLHF.

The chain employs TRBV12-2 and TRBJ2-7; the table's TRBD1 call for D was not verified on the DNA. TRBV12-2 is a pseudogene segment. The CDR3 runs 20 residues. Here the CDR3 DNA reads TGTGCAAGTCACCCTAAGCTGGGGCAGGGCCATCCTTCGATTCTCGGCGAGCCGTACTTC. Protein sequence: CASHPKLGQGHPSILGEPYF.

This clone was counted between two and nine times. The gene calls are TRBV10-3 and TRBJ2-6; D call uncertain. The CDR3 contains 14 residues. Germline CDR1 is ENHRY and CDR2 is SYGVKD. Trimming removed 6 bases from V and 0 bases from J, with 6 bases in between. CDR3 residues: CAIRASSGANVLTF. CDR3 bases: TGTGCCATCAGAGCGAGCTCTGGGGCCAACGTCCTGACTTTC.

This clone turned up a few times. The CDR3 DNA reads as TGTGCCAGCTCACGGACGGTTGAAGCTTTCTTT. Translating gives CASSRTVEAFF. V gene TRBV18 combines with J gene TRBJ1-1, with D uncertain. Germline V gene sequence: CDR1 KGHSH, CDR2 LQKENI. This CDR3 is built from 11 residues. V was trimmed by 4 bases and J by 7 bases, leaving 7 bases between them.

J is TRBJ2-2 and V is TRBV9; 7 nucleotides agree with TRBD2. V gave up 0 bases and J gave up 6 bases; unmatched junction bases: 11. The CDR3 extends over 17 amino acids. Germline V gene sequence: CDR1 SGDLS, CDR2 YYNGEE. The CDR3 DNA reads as TGTGCCAGCAGCGTAGATCCGGGAGAGGGAGGGCCCGGGGAGCTGTTTTTT. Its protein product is CASSVDPGEGGPGELFF.

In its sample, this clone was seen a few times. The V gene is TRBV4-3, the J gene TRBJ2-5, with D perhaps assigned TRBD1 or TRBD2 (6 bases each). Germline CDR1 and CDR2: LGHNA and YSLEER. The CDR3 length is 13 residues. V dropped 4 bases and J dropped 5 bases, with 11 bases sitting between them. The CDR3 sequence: CASSLRGGETQYF. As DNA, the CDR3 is TGCGCCAGCAGCCTGAGAGGGGGGGAGACCCAGTACTTC.

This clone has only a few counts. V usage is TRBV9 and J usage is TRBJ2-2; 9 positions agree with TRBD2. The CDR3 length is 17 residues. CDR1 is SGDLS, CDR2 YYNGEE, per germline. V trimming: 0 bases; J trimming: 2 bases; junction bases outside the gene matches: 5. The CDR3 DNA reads TGTGCCAGCAGCGTAGTTGGCGGGAGGGCCAACACCGGGGAGCTGTTTTTT. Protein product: CASSVVGGRANTGELFF.

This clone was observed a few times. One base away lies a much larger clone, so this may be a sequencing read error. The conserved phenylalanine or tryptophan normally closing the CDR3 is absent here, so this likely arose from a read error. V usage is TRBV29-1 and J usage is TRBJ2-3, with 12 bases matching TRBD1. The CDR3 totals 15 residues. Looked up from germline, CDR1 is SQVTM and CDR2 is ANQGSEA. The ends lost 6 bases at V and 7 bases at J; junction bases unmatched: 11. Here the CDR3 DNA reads TGCAGCGTCCGAGGTCCCGGGACAGGGGGCCATACGCAGTATCTT. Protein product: CSVRGPGTGGHTQYL.